The clone carrying this T cell receptor (beta chain) was seen repeatedly, ten times or more. What it binds is not known. The CDR3 spans 11 residues. Looked up from germline, CDR1 is SQVTM and CDR2 is ANQGSEA. The V and J ends lost 4 bases and 2 bases respectively, with 5 bases between them. This sample was taken from a study of T cells in Graves' hyperthyroidism and ophthalmopathy. Using RNA transcripts as the source, TCR beta CDR3 regions were amplified. An initial round of RT-PCR targeting the TCR CDR3 relied on the HTBI primer set. One entry per CDR3 protein results from TCRdb running MiXCR on the multiplex PCR reads. The sample holds approximately 700,000 distinct CDR3 sequences, 45% seen once. Points from the study as a whole: Researchers report that a 13 V-J model separated ophthalmopathy from stable hyperthyroidism.

The chain employs TRBV29-1 and TRBJ1-1; no definite D call. Sequencing used peripheral blood or thyroid tissue (not recorded which). This clonotype originated in an adult man with Graves' disease, either hyperthyroidism or ophthalmopathy (not recorded which). The CDR3 here is CSVVINTEAFF. The CDR3 nucleotides are TGCAGCGTTGTGATCAACACTGAAGCTTTCTTT.